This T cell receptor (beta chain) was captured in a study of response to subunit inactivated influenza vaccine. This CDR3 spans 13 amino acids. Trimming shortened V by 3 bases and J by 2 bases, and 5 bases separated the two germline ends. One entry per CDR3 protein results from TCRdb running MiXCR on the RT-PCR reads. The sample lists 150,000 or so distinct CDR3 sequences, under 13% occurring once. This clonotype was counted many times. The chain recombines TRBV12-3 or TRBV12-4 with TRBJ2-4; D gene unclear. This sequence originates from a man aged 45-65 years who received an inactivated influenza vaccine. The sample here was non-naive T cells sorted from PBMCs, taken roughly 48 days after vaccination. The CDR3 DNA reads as TGTGCCAGCAGTTTCGAGACCAAAAACATTCAGTACTTC. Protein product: CASSFETKNIQYF.